Sequencing of this T cell receptor (beta chain) was carried out in a study of shared T cell receptors in the human thymus. The germline CDR1 and CDR2 sequences are MNHEY and SMNVEV (reference sequence). Deletions cut 8 bases from V and 5 bases from J, with 9 bases between. The CDR3 spans 11 residues. Only in-frame clones appear in the TCRdb table, and some are missing; sequencing was by immunoSEQ multiplex PCR. The profile shows 700,000 to 750,000 clones, roughly 85% of them singletons. Separately, the same data were catalogued under a study of human thymus T cells. Turning to that study: The donor group consisted of healthy Finnish infants who were having corrective surgery for congenital heart defects. The thymus tissue came from resections taken during corrective heart surgery. In thymic and blood repertoires alike, V and J usage looked biased. What related research reported was that thymic repertoires overlapped highly among unrelated individuals.

J is TRBJ1-2 and V is TRBV27, with no clear D. Sequencing was done on a sample of thymocytes. This receptor was taken from a girl less than two years old with a congenital heart defect. The CDR3 here is CASGRPYGYTF. CDR3 nucleotides: TGTGCCAGCGGCCGTCCTTATGGCTACACCTTC.